This note documents a single T cell receptor beta chain sequence. Its specificity is not known. This table comes from immunoSEQ multiplex PCR, and its TCRdb copy is limited to in-frame clones, with some not included. The table records 90,000 to 120,000 clones, approximately 90% of them present only once. These data belong to a study of OX40 agonist ivuxolimab in advanced cancers. General study points: Partial responders treated at 0.1-3.0 mg/kg exhibited clonal expansion among the lowest measured. Certain nonresponders likewise exhibited a low normalized T-cell clonal expansion.

This clonotype originated in an adult with an advanced solid tumor such as melanoma, head and neck, liver or kidney cancer. The sequenced sample was CD4+ or CD8+ T cells sorted from blood, obtained in a trial of the OX40 agonist ivuxolimab.

The CDR3 bases are TGTGCCAGCAGTCCCCTCCCGGGGGAGCTGTTTTTT. Amino acids: CASSPLPGELFF. V is TRBV28 and J is TRBJ2-2, with D hard to call. V was cut by 5 bases and J by 8 bases, with 9 bases left in between. Germline values: CDR1 MDHEN, CDR2 SYDVKM. The CDR3 length is 12 residues.